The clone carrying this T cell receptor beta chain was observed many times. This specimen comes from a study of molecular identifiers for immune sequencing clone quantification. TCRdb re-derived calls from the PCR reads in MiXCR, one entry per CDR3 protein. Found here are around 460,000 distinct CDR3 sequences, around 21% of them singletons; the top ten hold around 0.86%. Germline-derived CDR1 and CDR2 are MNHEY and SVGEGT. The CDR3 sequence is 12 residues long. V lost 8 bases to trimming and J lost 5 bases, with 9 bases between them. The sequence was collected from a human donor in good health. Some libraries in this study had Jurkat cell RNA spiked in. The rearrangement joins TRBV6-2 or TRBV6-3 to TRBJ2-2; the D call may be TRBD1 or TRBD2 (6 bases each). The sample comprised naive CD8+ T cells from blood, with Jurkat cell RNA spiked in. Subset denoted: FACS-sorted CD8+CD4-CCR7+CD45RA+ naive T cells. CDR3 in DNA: TGTGCCAGCGAGGGGGGAACCGGGGAGCTGTTTTTT. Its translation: CASEGGTGELFF.